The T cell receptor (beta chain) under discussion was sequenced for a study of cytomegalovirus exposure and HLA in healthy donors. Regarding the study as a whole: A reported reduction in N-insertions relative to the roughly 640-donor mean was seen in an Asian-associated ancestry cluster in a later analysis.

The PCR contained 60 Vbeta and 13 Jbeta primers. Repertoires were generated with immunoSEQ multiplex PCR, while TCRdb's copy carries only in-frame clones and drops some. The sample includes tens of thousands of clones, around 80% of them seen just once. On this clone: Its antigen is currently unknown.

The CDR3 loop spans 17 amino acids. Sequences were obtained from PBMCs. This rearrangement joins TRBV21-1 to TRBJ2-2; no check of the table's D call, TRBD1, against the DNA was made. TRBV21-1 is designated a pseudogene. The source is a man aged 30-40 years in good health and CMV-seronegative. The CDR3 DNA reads TGTGCCAGCAGCAAACCGGCAGGGGTTGGCCTAGGCGGGGAGCTGTTTTTT. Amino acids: CASSKPAGVGLGGELFF.